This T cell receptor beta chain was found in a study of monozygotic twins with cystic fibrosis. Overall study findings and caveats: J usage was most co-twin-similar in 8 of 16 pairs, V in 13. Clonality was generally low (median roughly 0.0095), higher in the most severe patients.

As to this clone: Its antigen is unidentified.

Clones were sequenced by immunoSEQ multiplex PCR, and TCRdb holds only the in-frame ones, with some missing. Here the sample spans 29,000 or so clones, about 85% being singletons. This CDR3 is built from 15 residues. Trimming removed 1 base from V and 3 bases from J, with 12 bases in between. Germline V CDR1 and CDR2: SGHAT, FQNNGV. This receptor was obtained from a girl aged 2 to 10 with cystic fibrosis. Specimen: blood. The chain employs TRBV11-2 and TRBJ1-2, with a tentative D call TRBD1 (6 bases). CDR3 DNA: TGTGCCAGCAGCTTAGTGGCAGGGGCCCACTATGGCTACACCTTC. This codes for CASSLVAGAHYGYTF.